This T cell receptor beta chain comes out of a study of cytomegalovirus exposure and HLA in healthy donors. CDR1 and CDR2 (germline): LNHDA, SQIVND (reference sequence). Between the trimmed V and J ends, which lost 3 bases and 4 bases, there was a span of 9 bases. This CDR3 spans 14 amino acids. The study ran its PCR with 60 Vbeta and 13 Jbeta primers. Generated by immunoSEQ multiplex PCR, the TCRdb table keeps only in-frame clones and is missing some. Of 150,000 to 200,000 clones detected, more than 85% appear once; the ten largest clones hold about 0.24%. The chain couples TRBV19 to TRBJ1-4; the D gene is possibly TRBD1 (5 bases). Sequencing input: PBMCs. This TCR was recovered from a girl under two years old in good health and CMV-seronegative. CDR3 coding DNA: TGTGCCAGTAGTATCTCACAGGTTAATGAAAAACTGTTTTTT. It encodes CASSISQVNEKLFF.